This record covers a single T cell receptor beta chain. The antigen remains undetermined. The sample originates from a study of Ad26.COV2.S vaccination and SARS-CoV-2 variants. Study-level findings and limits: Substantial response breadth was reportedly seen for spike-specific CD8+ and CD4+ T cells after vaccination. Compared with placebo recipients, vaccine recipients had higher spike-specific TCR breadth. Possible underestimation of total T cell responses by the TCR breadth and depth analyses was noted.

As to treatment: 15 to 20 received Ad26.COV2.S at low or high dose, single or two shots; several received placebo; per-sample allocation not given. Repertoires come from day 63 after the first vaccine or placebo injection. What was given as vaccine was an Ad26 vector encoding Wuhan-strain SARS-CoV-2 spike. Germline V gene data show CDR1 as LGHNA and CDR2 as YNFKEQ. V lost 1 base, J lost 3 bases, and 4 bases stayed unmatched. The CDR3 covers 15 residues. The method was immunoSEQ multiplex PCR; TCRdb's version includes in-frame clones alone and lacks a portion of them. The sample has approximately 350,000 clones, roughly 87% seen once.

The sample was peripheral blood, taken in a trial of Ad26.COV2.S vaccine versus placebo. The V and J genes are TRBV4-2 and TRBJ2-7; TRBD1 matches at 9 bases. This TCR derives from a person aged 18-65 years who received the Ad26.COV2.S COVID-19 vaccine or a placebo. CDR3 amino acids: CASSQGTGEIYEQYF. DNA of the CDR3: TGTGCCAGCAGCCAAGGGACAGGGGAGATCTACGAGCAGTACTTC.